This T cell receptor (beta chain) is drawn from a study of T cell responses to AZD1222 COVID-19 vaccine. Looking at the study overall: Second-dose groups at about 4 or about 12 weeks were pooled.

The V segment lost 4 bases and the J segment 7 bases; nucleotides outside the gene matches: 11. Germline V lookup: CDR1 SGHKS, CDR2 YYEKEE (reference sequence). CDR3 length: 14 amino acids. Study-wide results and limits: CD4 TCRs associated with vaccination spanned spike, dominating at 160-218 and 743-854. Most donors were white British, females outnumbered males, and clonal diversity was possibly underestimated.

Profiling relied on immunoSEQ multiplex PCR, and the TCRdb table lists in-frame clones only, not all of them. The profile shows 150,000 or so clones, 88% of them singletons. Points on this clone: No antigen is known for it.

This receptor was obtained from an adult in good health. J is TRBJ2-7 and V is TRBV5-5; 7 bases align to TRBD1. The input for sequencing was peripheral blood, taken on day 0 of AZD1222 vaccination. As DNA, the CDR3 is TGTGCCAGCAGCCAAACTACAGGGGTTGGGGAGCAGTACTTC. Translation gives CASSQTTGVGEQYF.